These 13 T cell receptor beta chains came from one sample sequenced in a study of cytomegalovirus exposure and HLA in healthy donors. Researchers ran the PCR with 60 Vbeta and 13 Jbeta primers. Libraries were prepared by immunoSEQ multiplex PCR; TCRdb keeps only in-frame clonotypes and omits some of them. The sample yields more than 150,000 clones, almost 85% seen once. The sequencing sample was made of PBMCs. These receptors originate from a boy aged 2 to 9 in good health and CMV-seronegative.

V usage is TRBV27 and J usage is TRBJ2-1; 11 nucleotides agree with TRBD2. This CDR3 is 15 amino acids long. Germline CDR1 reads MNHEY; CDR2 reads SMNVEV (reference sequence). After removal of 5 bases from V and 5 bases from J, the junction contained 5 bases not matched to a gene. CDR3 region: CASSPGTSGNNEQFF. DNA of the CDR3: TGTGCCAGCAGTCCCGGGACTAGCGGCAACAATGAGCAGTTCTTC.

The chain links TRBV4-1 to TRBJ2-7; D is perhaps TRBD2 (5 bases). Germline CDR1 MGHRA, CDR2 YSYEKL. V was trimmed by 0 bases and J by 0 bases, leaving 12 bases between them. The CDR3 extends over 16 amino acids. In nucleotides, the CDR3 is TGCGCCAGCAGCCAAGACACGCGGGTACCCTCCTACGAGCAGTACTTC. Its translation: CASSQDTRVPSYEQYF.

The chain is built from TRBV5-4 and TRBJ1-6; 7 nucleotides agree with TRBD1. The germline CDR1 and CDR2 sequences are SGHNT and YYREEE (reference sequence). Losses at the gene ends were 0 bases for V and 5 bases for J; bases not matched to a gene: 14. The CDR3 contains 19 residues. DNA for the CDR3: TGTGCCAGCAGCTTGGAGGGACAGTACAGTCTCTGGGATAATTCACCCCTCCACTTT. Amino acids: CASSLEGQYSLWDNSPLHF.

The genes are TRBV30 and TRBJ2-1, with 10 bases matching TRBD2. The CDR3 contains 16 residues. V dropped 5 bases and J dropped 7; count of bases not matched to a gene: 14. Germline V gene data show CDR1 as GTSNPN and CDR2 as SVGIG (reference sequence). The CDR3 DNA is TGTGCCTGGGGGAGGACTAGCGGCCTCTTGGGGAATGAGCAGTTCTTC. Encoded protein: CAWGRTSGLLGNEQFF.

J is TRBJ1-4 and V is TRBV19; 9 nucleotides line up with TRBD1. CDR1 is LNHDA and CDR2 is SQIVND in the germline V gene (reference sequence). J lost 10 bases, V lost 9 bases, and 9 bases had no gene match. This CDR3 region has 13 residues. CDR3 in DNA: TGTGCCAGGGATAGACAGGGGGTAAGAAAACTGTTTTTT. As protein: CARDRQGVRKLFF. Full variable domain (missing parts from reference TRBV19 and TRBJ1-4): DGGITQSPKYLFRKEGQNVTLSCEQNLNHDAMYWYRQDPGQGLRLIYYSQIVNDFQKGDIAEGYSVSREKKESFPLTVTSAQKNPTAFYLCARDRQGVRKLFFGSGTQLSVL.

This chain links TRBV6-1 with TRBJ1-6; D remains ambiguous. The CDR3 has 14 amino acids. V was pared by 4 bases and J by 11 bases, with 15 bases between. From germline, CDR1 is MNHNS and CDR2 SASEGT. The CDR3 bases are TGTGCCAGCAGTGCATGGAGGGAGGGAACACCCCTCCACTTT. Translating it yields CASSAWREGTPLHF.

The chain employs TRBV18 and TRBJ2-1; 11 nucleotides align to TRBD2. The CDR3 runs to 17 residues. Germline assignment: CDR1 KGHSH and CDR2 LQKENI. With V trimmed by 4 bases and J by 0 bases, 5 bases remained unmatched. The CDR3 protein is CASSQTSGKSSYNEQFF. In DNA form, the CDR3 reads TGTGCCAGCTCACAGACTAGCGGGAAGAGCTCCTACAATGAGCAGTTCTTC. Based on the CDR3 plus reference TRBV18 and TRBJ2-1, the full variable domain is NAGVMQNPRHLVRRRGQEARLRCSPMKGHSHVYWYRQLPEEGLKFMVYLQKENIIDESGMPKERFSAEFPKEGPSILRIQQVVRGDSAAYFCASSQTSGKSSYNEQFFGPGTRLTVL.

This chain joins TRBV14 and TRBJ2-1; 10 bases map to TRBD2. V trimming: 0 bases; J trimming: 5 bases; junction bases outside the gene matches: 13. The length of the CDR3 is 19 residues. Germline loops: CDR1 SGHDN, CDR2 FVKESK. The CDR3 nucleotides read TGTGCCAGCAGCCAAGACCCTGAGGTGAGACTAGCGGGTCACAATGAGCAGTTCTTC. It yields the protein CASSQDPEVRLAGHNEQFF.

This chain connects TRBV5-6 to TRBJ2-1, with 11 nucleotides matching TRBD2. There are 16 residues in the CDR3. Germline trimming cut 1 base from V and 4 bases from J; bases unmatched to any gene: 4. Germline-derived CDR1 and CDR2 are SGHDT and YYEEEE. The CDR3, as DNA: TGTGCCAGCAGCTTGCTAGCGGGAGGACTATACAATGAGCAGTTCTTC. It is translated as CASSLLAGGLYNEQFF.

V usage is TRBV27 and J usage is TRBJ2-7; 8 bases agree with TRBD1. V lost 10 bases and J lost 2; bases outside the gene matches: 7. There are 13 residues in the CDR3. CDR1 is MNHEY, CDR2 SMNVEV, per germline (reference sequence). The CDR3 loop reads CATQGATTYEQYF. CDR3 DNA sequence: TGTGCCACCCAGGGGGCTACCACCTACGAGCAGTACTTC.

The chain carries TRBV14 and TRBJ2-5, with 10 bases matching TRBD2. J lost 5 bases, V lost 1 base, and 7 bases had no gene match. The length of the CDR3 is 16 residues. CDR1 SGHDN and CDR2 FVKESK come from the germline V gene. The CDR3 DNA is TGTGCCAGCAGCCAAGCCATAGCGGGAGGCGGTGAGACCCAGTACTTC. Amino acids: CASSQAIAGGGETQYF.

The chain recombines TRBV18 with TRBJ1-5; 8 nucleotides agree with TRBD1. Germline assignment: CDR1 KGHSH and CDR2 LQKENI. J lost 3 bases, V lost 3 bases, and 4 bases had no gene match. The length of the CDR3 is 15 residues. The CDR3 here is CASSPDREPNQPQHF. The CDR3 bases are TGTGCCAGCTCACCGGACAGGGAACCCAATCAGCCCCAGCATTTT. Combining the CDR3 with reference TRBV18 and TRBJ1-5 gives the whole variable domain NAGVMQNPRHLVRRRGQEARLRCSPMKGHSHVYWYRQLPEEGLKFMVYLQKENIIDESGMPKERFSAEFPKEGPSILRIQQVVRGDSAAYFCASSPDREPNQPQHFGDGTRLSIL.

This clone appeared a few times. The chain employs TRBV10-1 and TRBJ1-1, with D perhaps TRBD1 (5 bases). The CDR3 is 13 amino acids. Germline assignment: CDR1 WNHNN and CDR2 SYGVQD (reference sequence). Trimming cost V 6 bases and J 2 bases, with 10 bases left between them. The CDR3 loop reads CASRDNGNTEAFF. The CDR3 DNA follows: TGCGCCAGCAGGGACAATGGAAACACTGAAGCTTTCTTT.